These T cell receptor beta chains were read from a single sample in a study of OX40 agonist ivuxolimab in advanced cancers. The protocol was immunoSEQ multiplex PCR, while the TCRdb copy is restricted to in-frame clones and leaves out a portion. The sample consists of under 70,000 clones, roughly 88% of them appearing once. Material: CD4+ or CD8+ T cells sorted from blood, obtained in a trial of the OX40 agonist ivuxolimab. All receptors derive from an adult with an advanced solid tumor such as melanoma, head and neck, liver or kidney cancer. Both conserved end residues are part of each CDR3. A D gene is named only where the DNA matches it firmly. Rows may omit the clone size; those that give it use once, few, many or a size class.

TRBJ2-5	-	TRBV11-3	-	CASRGGKETQYF	TGTGCCAGCAGGGGTGGAAAAGAGACCCAGTACTTC
TRBJ2-7	TRBD2	TRBV19	-	CASSSLAGNSYEQYF	TGTGCCAGTAGCTCTCTAGCGGGAAATTCCTACGAGCAGTACTTC
TRBJ1-3	TRBD1	TRBV27	-	CASRSGGGGNTIYF	TGTGCCAGCAGATCAGGGGGCGGTGGAAACACCATATATTTT
TRBJ1-3	-	TRBV30	-	CAWSVWGSGNTIYF	TGTGCCTGGAGTGTATGGGGCTCTGGAAACACCATATATTTT
TRBJ2-7	-	TRBV7-2	few	CASSLVAGENYEQYF	TGTGCCAGCAGCTTAGTAGCAGGGGAAAACTACGAGCAGTACTTC
TRBJ1-1	TRBD1	TRBV6-1	-	CASSPRQGINTEAFF	TGTGCCAGCAGCCCAAGACAGGGCATAAACACTGAAGCTTTCTTT
TRBJ2-3	-	TRBV30	-	CAWGLADTQYF	TGTGCCTGGGGTTTGGCGGATACGCAGTATTTT
TRBJ2-3	TRBD2	TRBV11-1	-	CASSLGLAGQGDTQYF	TGTGCCAGCAGCCTAGGGCTAGCGGGGCAAGGAGATACGCAGTATTTT
TRBJ2-1	TRBD2	TRBV2	-	CASSVGLAGTGEQFF	TGTGCCAGCAGCGTGGGACTAGCGGGAACGGGTGAGCAGTTCTTC
TRBJ2-3	-	TRBV19	-	CASSPRARTSTDTQYF	TGTGCCAGTAGCCCCCGGGCCAGAACTTCCACAGATACGCAGTATTTT
TRBJ2-3	-	TRBV5-1	-	CASSLGGYTDTQYF	TGCGCCAGCAGCTTGGGGGGCTACACAGATACGCAGTATTTT
TRBJ2-3	-	TRBV5-1	few	CASSLEGRRTDTQYF	TGCGCCAGCAGCTTGGAGGGACGCCGCACAGATACGCAGTATTTT
TRBJ1-1	-	TRBV18	-	CASSPEGKGTEAFF	TGTGCCAGCTCACCCGAGGGCAAGGGCACTGAAGCTTTCTTT
TRBJ2-3	-	TRBV4-2	-	CASSRGRGTDTQYF	TGTGCCAGCAGCCGAGGGCGGGGCACAGATACGCAGTATTTT
TRBJ2-5	TRBD1	TRBV18	-	CASSPPGTGGKTSRETQYF	TGTGCCAGCTCACCACCCGGGACAGGGGGCAAGACGTCCCGAGAGACCCAGTACTTC
TRBJ2-5	-	TRBV30	-	CAWSGARRETQYF	TGTGCCTGGAGTGGGGCAAGAAGGGAGACCCAGTACTTC
TRBJ2-2	-	TRBV18	-	CASSPGSGTGELFF	TGTGCCAGCTCACCGGGAAGCGGCACCGGGGAGCTGTTTTTT
TRBJ1-5	TRBD1	TRBV19	-	CASSPTGVTQPQHF	TGTGCCAGTAGTCCGACAGGGGTCACTCAGCCCCAGCATTTT